This is a list of T cell receptor beta chains from one sample in a study of spatial heterogeneity in lung cancer. TCRdb called the 5' RACE reads again in MiXCR, with one record for every CDR3 protein. The sample lists several thousand distinct CDR3 sequences, under 9% occurring once. Sample: PBMCs, taken at surgery. The source of these receptors is a female donor with early-stage non-small cell lung cancer. Each CDR3 is given with its conserved first and last residue. The order of the fields is clone size, V gene, CDR3 protein. Clone sizes are given selectively: once, few, many, or a class where the clone is expanded.

many TRBV19 CASSITTLRGTTEAFF
many TRBV28 CASSSAAQYF
once TRBV4-2 CASSQGGAAGHNEQFF
medium-sized TRBV11-2 CASSLAGLAGNTDTQYF
many TRBV6-5 CASSYSRLLNTEAFF
once TRBV4-1 CASSQDGSGGATKQFF
many TRBV6-1 CASSEATGYNEQFF
many TRBV28 CASSLVGSRDTGELFF
medium-sized TRBV29-1 CSARHGETQYF
many TRBV30 CAWSVGSIFTGELFF
medium-sized TRBV27 CASSPQVTGANVLTF
many TRBV28 CASRWLAGGRFGTQYF
many TRBV12-3/TRBV12-4 CASSDAGGANTEAFF
many TRBV20-1 CSASGGAPYEQYF
many TRBV14 CASSLRTLGKLFF
medium-sized TRBV6-2/TRBV6-3 CASSYGRTEAFF
many TRBV12-3/TRBV12-4 CASSLHRGSNQPQHF
medium-sized TRBV5-1 CASSSGGSVSGETQYF
many TRBV12-3/TRBV12-4 CASSFLVEQFF
NA TRBV6-1 CASSEGGKAEAFF
few TRBV18 CASSPGQGRATNEKLFF
many TRBV7-3 CASSLNGGTETQYF
few TRBV28 CATKTGTIGYTF
few TRBV11-1 CASSLRLAGFDEQFF
many TRBV9 CASRTFRGLQETQYF
few TRBV6-5 CASCVGSSSPLHF
medium-sized TRBV11-3 CASSPTSGEQYF
NA TRBV12-3/TRBV12-4 CASSLGMSSDSSYNEQFF
NA TRBV6-2/TRBV6-3 CASTSQETQYF
many TRBV7-2 CASSSQGGGNQPQHF
few TRBV12-3/TRBV12-4 CASSTGGVNTQYF
few TRBV18 CASSPGTSNDEQYF
few TRBV7-6 CASSENSGTGMIGYTF
medium-sized TRBV13 CASRLPGEYTGELFF
medium-sized TRBV7-9 CASSHGIYEQYF
many TRBV11-1 CASEDLAGGPYEQYF
NA TRBV29-1 CSVAGPGGVEAFF
medium-sized TRBV11-2 CASSLGQGVLYGYTF
medium-sized TRBV7-2 CASSRGNSQADTQYF
many TRBV4-1 CASSQEGEFSGYEQYF
many TRBV20-1 CSAKGQGLDYGYTF
NA TRBV30 CAWKWGGAMNTEAFF
many TRBV19 CASNGGSTYNEQFF
many TRBV29-1 CSVQFSYGQPQHF
many TRBV19 CASSADQRARSPLHF
few TRBV3-1 CASSQGTGPYQPQHF
many TRBV19 CASSLAGDVHGELFF
many TRBV12-3/TRBV12-4 CASSLPSVNIYEQYF
many TRBV2 CASSGMVAVPAQYF
many TRBV7-2 CASSLSSSGGSYEQYF
medium-sized TRBV20-1 CSARDLAPFHSKDYEQYF
many TRBV20-1 CSASIAGETTDTQYF
many TRBV20-1 CSAWGALDTQYF
few TRBV27 CASTPDTRFDEQYF
many TRBV12-3/TRBV12-4 CASSSHQMSDTQYF